The present entry profiles one T cell receptor (beta chain) with its context. The sample originates from a study of blood T cell repertoires in COVID-19. The table came from immunoSEQ multiplex PCR; TCRdb's copy has only in-frame clones and leaves some out. This sample yields 85,000 to 110,000 clones, of which roughly 85% are seen a single time; approximately 3% belongs to the top ten. Looked up from germline, CDR1 is MDHEN and CDR2 is SYDVKM. This CDR3 has 14 amino acids. Trimming shortened V by 5 bases and J by 2 bases, and 12 bases separated the two germline ends. The origin of this receptor is a man aged 45-65 years in a cohort sampled during active COVID-19. The chain is built from TRBV28 and TRBJ2-5, with D uncertain. Sequencing was carried out using peripheral blood. The CDR3 DNA reads as TGTGCCAGCAGTCCCCCGCAGGATCAAGAGACCCAGTACTTC. This gives the protein CASSPPQDQETQYF.